The rows below give T cell receptor beta chains drawn from one sample of a study of healthy donors' naive CD4 and CD8 T cells. One entry per CDR3 protein results from TCRdb running MiXCR on the reads. The repertoire holds around 200,000 distinct CDR3 sequences, with 65% to 80% as singletons. Sequences were obtained from naive CD4+ and CD8+ T cells sorted from blood, pooled from several donors. All receptors derive from a pool of human donors in good health; the sample pools cells from several healthy donors. CDR3s include the opening cysteine and the closing phenylalanine or tryptophan. Each record gives: D gene, V gene, J gene, clone size, CDR3 length, CDR3 protein, CDR3 DNA. A D gene is named only where the DNA matches it firmly. Some rows have no size entry. The others give once, few or many, or a class for an expanded clone.

>TRBD1|TRBV6-5|TRBJ2-7|few|14
CASSSRQGTYEQYF
TGTGCCAGCAGTTCCAGACAGGGTACCTACGAGCAGTACTTC
>NA|TRBV27|TRBJ2-2|once|14
CAGSFWGYIGELFF
TGTGCCGGCAGTTTCTGGGGGTATATCGGGGAGCTGTTTTTT
>TRBD1|TRBV7-8|TRBJ1-6|NA|15
CASSPTGGYNSPLHF
TGTGCCAGCAGCCCGACAGGGGGCTATAATTCACCCCTCCACTTT
>NA|TRBV27|TRBJ2-1|NA|15
CASRAHIRSYNKQFF
TGTGCCAGCAGGGCGCACATAAGATCTTACAATAAGCAGTTCTTC
>TRBD2|TRBV11-2|TRBJ2-1|NA|16
CASSLVAGLASNEQFF
TGTGCCAGCAGCTTAGTAGCGGGACTAGCGTCTAATGAGCAGTTCTTC
>NA|TRBV6-2/TRBV6-3|TRBJ2-5|NA|12
CASKPGQETQYF
TGTGCCAGCAAACCAGGGCAAGAGACCCAGTACTTC
>TRBD2|TRBV11-2|TRBJ2-1|NA|19
CASSLVGTSGASSYNEQFF
TGTGCCAGCAGCTTAGTCGGGACTAGCGGGGCTAGCTCCTACAATGAGCAGTTCTTC
>TRBD1|TRBV29-1|TRBJ1-2|NA|12
CSVEAGGNGYTF
TGCAGCGTTGAAGCAGGGGGGAATGGCTACACCTTC
>NA|TRBV6-2/TRBV6-3|TRBJ1-1|NA|14
CASSTRQEWAEAFF
TGTGCCAGCAGTACCAGACAGGAATGGGCTGAAGCTTTCTTT
>NA|TRBV6-5|TRBJ1-5|NA|14
CASSYQGLSGPQHF
TGTGCCAGCAGTTATCAGGGCCTAAGTGGGCCCCAGCATTTT
>TRBD2|TRBV5-4|TRBJ2-5|NA|13
CASSASGKETQYF
TGTGCCAGCAGCGCCAGCGGGAAAGAGACCCAGTACTTC
>NA|TRBV27|TRBJ1-2|few|14
CASSSGRADYGYTF
TGTGCCAGCAGTTCCGGGCGAGCAGACTATGGCTACACCTTC
>NA|TRBV19|TRBJ2-1|NA|16
CASTPYLVSSYNEQFF
TGTGCCAGTACGCCCTACCTCGTCAGCTCCTACAATGAGCAGTTCTTC
>NA|TRBV24-1|TRBJ1-5|NA|13
CATSGTGIQPQHF
TGTGCCACCAGTGGAACAGGGATTCAGCCCCAGCATTTT
>NA|TRBV21-1|TRBJ2-7|NA|17
CASRKRSKAGHSYEQYF
TGTGCCAGCAGAAAAAGATCGAAGGCGGGACACTCCTACGAGCAGTACTTC
>TRBD1|TRBV7-8|TRBJ1-6|NA|14
CASRLDRGRSPLHF
TGTGCCAGCAGATTAGACAGGGGAAGGTCACCCCTCCACTTT
>NA|TRBV6-5|TRBJ2-7|NA|16
CASSYSSPLVTDEQYF
TGTGCCAGCAGTTACTCGAGTCCCCTAGTAACCGACGAGCAGTACTTC
>TRBD1|TRBV29-1|TRBJ2-3|once|15
CSVTRTGANTDTQYF
TGCAGCGTCACTAGGACAGGGGCCAACACAGATACGCAGTATTTT
>NA|TRBV5-4|TRBJ2-3|NA|14
CASSLERNTDTQYF
TGTGCCAGCAGCTTGGAACGAAACACAGATACGCAGTATTTT
>NA|TRBV5-6|TRBJ2-7|once|15
CASEVQGNRPSEQYF
TGTGCCAGCGAGGTACAGGGCAACCGGCCGTCCGAGCAGTACTTC
>NA|TRBV12-3/TRBV12-4|TRBJ1-5|NA|14
CASSSLQGSQPQHF
TGTGCCAGCAGCTCCTTACAGGGCAGTCAGCCCCAGCATTTT
>NA|TRBV5-5|TRBJ1-6|NA|14
CASSPDGYNSPLHF
TGTGCCAGCAGCCCAGACGGGTATAATTCACCCCTCCACTTT
>NA|TRBV5-6|TRBJ2-7|NA|15
CASTRGTESSYEQYF
TGTGCCAGCACCAGAGGGACGGAGAGCTCCTACGAGCAGTACTTC
>TRBD1|TRBV29-1|TRBJ1-2|few|12
CSVWTGNYGYTF
TGCAGCGTTTGGACAGGGAACTATGGCTACACCTTC
>NA|TRBV20-1|TRBJ2-7|NA|12
CSARRSSYEQYF
TGCAGTGCTAGGCGTAGCTCCTACGAGCAGTACTTC